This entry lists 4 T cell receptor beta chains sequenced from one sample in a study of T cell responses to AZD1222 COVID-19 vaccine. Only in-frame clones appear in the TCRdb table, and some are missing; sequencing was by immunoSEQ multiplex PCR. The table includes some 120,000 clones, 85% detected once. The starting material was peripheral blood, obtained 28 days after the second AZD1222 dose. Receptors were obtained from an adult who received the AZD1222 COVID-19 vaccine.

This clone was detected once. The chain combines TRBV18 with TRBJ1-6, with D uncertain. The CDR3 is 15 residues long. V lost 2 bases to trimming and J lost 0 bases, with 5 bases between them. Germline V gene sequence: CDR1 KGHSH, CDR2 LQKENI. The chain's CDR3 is CASSPDSSYNSPLHF. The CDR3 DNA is TGTGCCAGCTCACCAGATAGCTCCTATAATTCACCCCTCCACTTT.

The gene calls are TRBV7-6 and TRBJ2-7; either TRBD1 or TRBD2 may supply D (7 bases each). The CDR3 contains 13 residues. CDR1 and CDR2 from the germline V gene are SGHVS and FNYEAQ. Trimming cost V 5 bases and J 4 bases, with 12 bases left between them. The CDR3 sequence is CASSPRGGYEQYF. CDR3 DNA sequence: TGTGCCAGCAGCCCCAGGGGGGGGTACGAGCAGTACTTC. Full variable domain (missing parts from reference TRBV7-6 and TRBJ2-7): GAGVSQSPRYKVTKRGQDVALRCDPISGHVSLYWYRQALGQGPEFLTYFNYEAQQDKSGLPNDRFSAERPEGSISTLTIQRTEQRDSAMYRCASSPRGGYEQYFGPGTRLTVT.

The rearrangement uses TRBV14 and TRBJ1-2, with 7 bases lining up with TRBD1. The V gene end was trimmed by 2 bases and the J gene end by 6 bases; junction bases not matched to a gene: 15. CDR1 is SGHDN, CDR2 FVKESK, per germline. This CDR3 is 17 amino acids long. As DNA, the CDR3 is TGTGCCAGCAGCCAAATCTCCTGGAGGGGGACAGCCAATGGCTACACCTTC. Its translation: CASSQISWRGTANGYTF.

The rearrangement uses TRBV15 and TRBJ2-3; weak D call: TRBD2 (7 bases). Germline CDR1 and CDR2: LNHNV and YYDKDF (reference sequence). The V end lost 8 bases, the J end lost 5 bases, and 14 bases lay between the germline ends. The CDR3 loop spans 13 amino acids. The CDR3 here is CATGGAFGDTQYF. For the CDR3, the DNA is TGTGCCACCGGGGGGGCCTTCGGAGATACGCAGTATTTT.